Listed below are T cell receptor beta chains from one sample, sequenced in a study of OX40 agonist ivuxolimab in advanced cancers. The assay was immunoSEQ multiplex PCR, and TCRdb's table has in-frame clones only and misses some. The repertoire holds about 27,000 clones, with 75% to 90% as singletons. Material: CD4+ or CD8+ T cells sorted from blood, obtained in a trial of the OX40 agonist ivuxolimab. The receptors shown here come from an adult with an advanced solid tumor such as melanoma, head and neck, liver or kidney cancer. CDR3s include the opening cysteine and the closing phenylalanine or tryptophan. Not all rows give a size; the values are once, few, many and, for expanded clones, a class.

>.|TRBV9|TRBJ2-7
CASTPGGGTYEQYF
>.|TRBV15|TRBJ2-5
CATSITGGGRTQYF
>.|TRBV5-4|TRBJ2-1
CASSLDGNNEQFF
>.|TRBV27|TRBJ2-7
CASSPVAGGRHWYEQYF
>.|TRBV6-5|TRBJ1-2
CASSYLWDRGDYGYTF
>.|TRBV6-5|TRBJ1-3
CASSYSAGTGNTIYF
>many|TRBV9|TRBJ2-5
CASSLGTEETQYF
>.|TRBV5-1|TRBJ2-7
CASSESYEQYF
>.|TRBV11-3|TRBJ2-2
CASSGATGELFF
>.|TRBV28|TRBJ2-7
CASRPPRFSYEQYF
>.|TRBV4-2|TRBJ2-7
CASSPGSFWDRNSYEQYF
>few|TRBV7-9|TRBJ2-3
CASSLAPGQGTDTQYF
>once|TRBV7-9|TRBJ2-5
CASSLREGETQYF
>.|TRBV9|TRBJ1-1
CASSVEAGAEAFF
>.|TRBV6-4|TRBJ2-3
CASNQAGGTSDTQYF
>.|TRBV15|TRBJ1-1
CATSRDRVEESDMNTEAFF
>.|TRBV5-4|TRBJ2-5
CASYHGETQYF
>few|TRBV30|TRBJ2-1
CAWSVGGDNEQFF
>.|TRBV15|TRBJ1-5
CATSKDRGINQPQHF
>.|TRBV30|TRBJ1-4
CAWSVWDRGDGEKLFF
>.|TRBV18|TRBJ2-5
CASSPVAGWETQYF
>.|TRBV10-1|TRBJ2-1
CASSRRVDGSYNEQFF
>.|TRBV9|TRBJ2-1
CASSNWTSGYNEQFF
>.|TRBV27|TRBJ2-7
CASSLKGPLVREAAYEQYF
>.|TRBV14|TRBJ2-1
CASSQVRAYNEQFF
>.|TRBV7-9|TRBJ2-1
CASSSTSGGASYNEQFF
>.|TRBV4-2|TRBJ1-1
CASRLDSTEAFF
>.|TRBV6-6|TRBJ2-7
CALGRVSYEQYF
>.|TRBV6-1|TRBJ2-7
CASSDYEVARGEQYF
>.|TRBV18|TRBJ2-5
CASSPSDREFGETQYF
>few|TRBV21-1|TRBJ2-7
CASSKSARRSYEQYF
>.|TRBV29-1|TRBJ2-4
CSVDGTLGNIQYF
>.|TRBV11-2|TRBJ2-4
CASSLGTVGKNIQYF
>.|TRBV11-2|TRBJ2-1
CASSLYEQFF
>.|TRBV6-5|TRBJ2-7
CASSQGLAYEQYF
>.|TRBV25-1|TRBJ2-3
CASSEYGGPSTDTQYF
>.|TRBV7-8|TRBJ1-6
CASSSKGPLHF
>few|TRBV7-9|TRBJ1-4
CASSHDRGPTNEKLFF
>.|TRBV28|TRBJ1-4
CASSLYGPGVEKLFF
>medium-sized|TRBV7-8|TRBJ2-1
CASSPGQGNNEQFF
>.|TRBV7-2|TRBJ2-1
CASSPWTGQGGYYNEQFF
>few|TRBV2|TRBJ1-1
CASNTAGTEAFF
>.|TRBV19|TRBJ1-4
CASSTHHQGNEKLFF
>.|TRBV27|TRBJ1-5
CAITGGTSNQPQHF
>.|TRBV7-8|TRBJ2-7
CASIGGTGGYEQYF
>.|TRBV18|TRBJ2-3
CASSPPPGGGPVHPPDTQYF
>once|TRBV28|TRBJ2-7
CASCSLDRTASSYEQYF
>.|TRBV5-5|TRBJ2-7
CASSLWDGSYEQYF
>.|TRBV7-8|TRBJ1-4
CAVMGTGNEKLFF
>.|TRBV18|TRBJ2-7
CASSPSAYEQYF
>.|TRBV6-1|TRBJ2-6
CASSEVGGAVANVLTF
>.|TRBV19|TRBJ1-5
CASSYRDGGNQPQHF
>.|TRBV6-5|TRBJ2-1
CASSSLLAYDNEQFF